These T cell receptor beta chains were read from a single sample in a study of T-cell reconstitution after alpha-beta-depleted transplantation in children. TCRdb processed the PCR reads anew with MiXCR; each CDR3 protein has one entry. Among 150,000 to 200,000 distinct CDR3 sequences listed, 6.3% were seen once. Source: PBMCs, taken before TCRalphabeta/CD19-depleted stem cell transplant. These receptors originate from a girl under three years old with combined immunodeficiency, due to receive a stem cell transplant. Both conserved end residues are part of each CDR3. The D gene is left open where the match is weak. For some rows the clone size is stated as once, few or many, or as a class when expanded; others skip it.

V	size	J	D	CDR3	DNA
TRBV29-1	many	TRBJ2-5	TRBD1	CSARRTGVVIETQYF	TGCAGCGCCCGACGGACAGGAGTCGTAATAGAGACCCAGTACTTC
TRBV29-1	many	TRBJ1-4	.	CSVEGDEKLFF	TGCAGCGTTGAGGGGGATGAAAAACTGTTTTTT
TRBV7-9	many	TRBJ2-5	TRBD2	CASVRVAGGETQYF	TGTGCCAGCGTGAGGGTAGCGGGAGGAGAGACCCAGTACTTC
TRBV25-1	many	TRBJ1-2	.	CASSVTAEGYTF	TGTGCCAGCAGTGTAACAGCGGAAGGCTACACCTTC
TRBV27	.	TRBJ1-2	TRBD1	CASSLSQGARGYTF	TGTGCCAGCAGTTTATCGCAGGGGGCCCGTGGCTACACCTTC
TRBV24-1	many	TRBJ2-3	TRBD1	CATGGQPSTDTQYF	TGTGCCACCGGGGGACAGCCTAGCACAGATACGCAGTATTTT
TRBV6-1	many	TRBJ2-7	.	CASSLGVPSHFF	TGTGCCAGCAGCCTCGGGGTTCCTTCCCACTTCTTC
TRBV12-3/TRBV12-4	many	TRBJ1-5	.	CASSFGNSQPQHF	TGTGCCAGCAGTTTCGGCAACAGTCAGCCCCAGCATTTT
TRBV7-2	.	TRBJ2-7	TRBD2	CASRWAGADEQYF	TGTGCCAGCAGATGGGCGGGAGCGGACGAGCAGTACTTC
TRBV12-3/TRBV12-4	many	TRBJ2-1	.	CASSPLGGNEQFF	TGTGCCAGCAGTCCCCTCGGTGGTAATGAGCAGTTCTTC
TRBV7-8	many	TRBJ2-5	.	CASSYIGEEETQYF	TGTGCCAGCAGTTACATCGGGGAGGAAGAGACCCAGTACTTC
TRBV5-1	many	TRBJ1-5	.	CASSLDGDNQPQHF	TGCGCCAGCAGCTTGGATGGGGATAATCAGCCCCAGCATTTT
TRBV4-1	.	TRBJ2-7	TRBD2	CASGRTSSYEQYF	TGCGCCAGCGGGAGGACTAGCAGTTACGAGCAGTACTTC
TRBV27	few	TRBJ2-7	TRBD1	CASGAGTGVHEQYF	TGTGCCAGCGGAGCCGGGACAGGGGTTCACGAGCAGTACTTC
TRBV5-1	many	TRBJ2-3	TRBD2	CASYGLAGTDTQYF	TGCGCCAGCTACGGACTAGCTGGCACAGATACGCAGTATTTT
TRBV18	many	TRBJ2-2	TRBD1	CASSPAGQGTGELFF	TGTGCCAGCTCACCCGCCGGACAGGGAACCGGGGAGCTGTTTTTT
TRBV7-6	many	TRBJ2-2	TRBD2	CASSSSGGVTGELFF	TGTGCCAGCAGCTCCAGCGGGGGGGTCACCGGGGAGCTGTTTTTT
TRBV7-8	.	TRBJ2-5	TRBD1	CASSLPGTVEETQYF	TGTGCCAGCAGCTTACCAGGGACAGTAGAAGAGACCCAGTACTTC
TRBV7-2	many	TRBJ1-6	.	CASSPGSSVYNSPLHF	TGTGCCAGCAGCCCGGGGTCATCTGTCTATAATTCACCCCTCCACTTT
TRBV4-3	many	TRBJ2-1	TRBD2	CASSHRMGLGFNEQFF	TGCGCCAGCAGCCACCGTATGGGACTAGGGTTCAATGAGCAGTTCTTC
TRBV4-1	many	TRBJ1-1	.	CASSGHLNTEAFF	TGCGCCAGCAGCGGCCACCTGAACACTGAAGCTTTCTTT
TRBV7-9	many	TRBJ1-1	.	CASSFSQAEAFF	TGTGCCAGCAGCTTTAGCCAAGCTGAAGCTTTCTTT
TRBV7-2	few	TRBJ2-7	TRBD2	CASSITGTSGGLYF	TGTGCCAGCAGCATAACCGGGACTAGCGGGGGCCTATACTTC
TRBV29-1	many	TRBJ2-3	.	CSVSDYTDTQYF	TGCAGCGTTTCAGACTACACAGATACGCAGTATTTT
TRBV20-1	many	TRBJ1-1	.	CSARKVTEAFF	TGCAGTGCTAGAAAGGTAACTGAAGCTTTCTTT
TRBV5-6	many	TRBJ2-5	.	CASSLLYSVQETQYF	TGTGCCAGCAGCTTGTTGTACTCCGTCCAAGAGACCCAGTACTTC
TRBV4-1	many	TRBJ2-4	TRBD1	CASSQDTTGVRNIQYF	TGCGCCAGCAGCCAAGATACGACAGGGGTGAGAAACATTCAGTACTTC